Each of the 24 T cell receptor beta chains below was sequenced from the same sample in a study of patients with pleural tuberculosis. From the reads, TCRdb called clonotypes with MiXCR, one entry per CDR3 protein. The sample records 40,000 to 55,000 distinct CDR3 sequences, under 8.5% being singletons. Every receptor here comes from a human donor with pleural tuberculosis.

This clonotype was counted at least ten times. This chain connects TRBV25-1 to TRBJ1-5, with D unclear. Germline lookup yields CDR1 MGHDK and CDR2 SYGVNS. Trimming left V 4 bases short and J 4 bases short, with 8 bases between. This CDR3 has 13 residues. The CDR3 protein is CASSVAANQPQHF. In nucleotides, the CDR3 is TGTGCCAGCAGTGTGGCAGCGAATCAGCCCCAGCATTTT.

This clonotype was observed a handful of times. The chain recombines TRBV29-1 with TRBJ2-5; D not resolved. Trimming took 5 bases from V and 2 from J, leaving 15 bases between them. Germline V gene data show CDR1 as SQVTM and CDR2 as ANQGSEA. CDR3 length: 14 residues. The CDR3 protein is CSVMWQKRQETQYF. CDR3 sequence (DNA): TGCAGCGTTATGTGGCAGAAACGACAAGAGACCCAGTACTTC.

The table lists this clonotype with many counts. The rearrangement uses TRBV28 and TRBJ2-5; 7 bases agree with TRBD1. There are 14 residues in the CDR3. In germline, CDR1 is MDHEN, CDR2 SYDVKM. J gave up 1 base and V 4 bases, and 3 bases lay outside the gene matches. The CDR3 region is CASSSHRGQETQYF. CDR3 bases: TGTGCCAGCAGTTCCCACAGGGGCCAAGAGACCCAGTACTTC.

This clonotype is categorized as medium-sized. The V and J genes are TRBV28 and TRBJ1-1; D not certain. CDR3 length: 13 amino acids. From germline, CDR1 is MDHEN and CDR2 SYDVKM. V was cut by 1 base and J by 7 bases, with 10 bases left in between. CDR3 in amino acids: CASSLFKSGEAFF. The CDR3 region has the DNA TGTGCCAGCAGTTTATTCAAGAGTGGTGAAGCTTTCTTT.

This clonotype showed up many times. The V call is TRBV2, the J call TRBJ2-5, with TRBD2 matching 9 bases. CDR3 length: 14 amino acids. Trimming cost V 9 bases and J 5 bases; bases outside gene matches: 10. The germline V gene encodes CDR1 SNHLY and CDR2 FYNNEI. CDR3 region: CASSYSGSVETQYF. CDR3 nucleotide sequence: TGTGCCAGTTCATATAGCGGGAGTGTGGAGACCCAGTACTTC.

This chain connects TRBV19 to TRBJ2-3; no clear D. This CDR3 has 14 amino acids. V was cut by 6 bases and J by 0 bases, with 10 bases left in between. The germline gives CDR1 LNHDA, CDR2 SQIVND (reference sequence). The CDR3 bases are TGTGCCAGTAGAGACGAGCTGAGCACAGATACGCAGTATTTT. Protein product: CASRDELSTDTQYF.

Many counts were recorded for this clonotype. This rearrangement joins TRBV12-3 or TRBV12-4 to TRBJ2-3, with TRBD2 identical over 7 bases. There are 12 residues in the CDR3. Trimming took 7 bases from V and 6 from J; bases not matched to a gene: 4. The CDR3 coding sequence is TGTGCCAGCATGCGGGAGTCTGATACGCAGTATTTT. It specifies CASMRESDTQYF.

This clonotype was observed at least ten times. J is TRBJ2-3 and V is TRBV10-3, with TRBD1 identical over 7 bases. Germline loops: CDR1 ENHRY, CDR2 SYGVKD. Trimming took 1 base from V and 2 from J; bases not matched to a gene: 3. This CDR3 is built from 15 residues. CDR3 protein: CAISEWDSTTDTQYF. Here the CDR3 DNA reads TGTGCCATCAGTGAGTGGGACAGTACCACAGATACGCAGTATTTT.

This clonotype showed up many times. The chain employs TRBV2 and TRBJ2-1; D possibly corresponds to TRBD2 (6 bases). Germline-derived CDR1 and CDR2 are SNHLY and FYNNEI. The CDR3 contains 15 residues. V lost 7 bases, J lost 0 bases, and 13 bases lay in between. The CDR3 protein is CASTGGTFSYNEQFF. The CDR3 DNA sequence: TGTGCCAGCACGGGCGGGACTTTCTCCTACAATGAGCAGTTCTTC.

Concerning this clonotype itself: A read error may explain this, as a much larger clone is one base away. The genes are TRBV12-3 or TRBV12-4 and TRBJ1-5; no definite D call. The CDR3 length is 16 residues. The ends were cut back, 3 bases at V and 1 base at J, with 13 bases in the middle. The CDR3 DNA is TGTGCCAGCAGTTTGGATCTATTGGTCAGCAATCAGCCCCAGCATTTT. Translated: CASSLDLLVSNQPQHF.

This clonotype was seen only a few times. This may be a read error: a much more frequent sequence differs by one nucleotide. The chain couples TRBV11-2 to TRBJ1-1; a possible D gene is TRBD1 (6 bases). The CDR3 has 13 amino acids. Germline CDR1 and CDR2: SGHAT and FQNNGV. The CDR3 is CASSLGRTDRALF. The CDR3 nucleotides are TGTGCCAGCAGCTTAGGCCGGACAGACCGTGCTCTCTTT.

V and J are TRBV29-1 and TRBJ2-1, with 7 positions matching TRBD2. This CDR3 spans 14 amino acids. Germline V gene lookup returns CDR1 SQVTM and CDR2 ANQGSEA. The ends lost 4 bases at V and 0 bases at J; junction bases unmatched: 3. This CDR3 is CSVVREDSYNEQFF. CDR3 DNA: TGCAGCGTTGTCCGGGAGGACTCCTACAATGAGCAGTTCTTC.

In its sample, this clonotype was seen many times. The rearrangement uses TRBV6-2 or TRBV6-3 and TRBJ2-1, with TRBD2 matching over 9 bases. V trimming: 4 bases; J trimming: 5 bases; junction bases outside the gene matches: 6. The germline V gene has CDR1 MNHEY and CDR2 SVGEGT. The CDR3 spans 15 residues. The CDR3 loop is CASSSLAGEDNEQFF. As DNA, the CDR3 is TGTGCCAGCAGTTCCTTAGCGGGAGAGGACAATGAGCAGTTCTTC.

As to this clonotype: Given a much more abundant clone one base away, this may be a read error. The V and J genes are TRBV3-1 and TRBJ1-1; 7 bases agree with TRBD1. J was trimmed by 5 bases and V by 2 bases; bases with no gene match: 2. Germline CDR1 LGHDT, CDR2 YNNKEL (reference sequence). The CDR3 is 13 amino acids. The CDR3 here is CASSQRQGTEAFF. In nucleotides, the CDR3 is TGTGCCAGCAGCCAAAGACAGGGTACTGAAGCTTTCTTT.

This clonotype was observed many times. The chain combines TRBV28 with TRBJ1-1, with D perhaps TRBD1 (5 bases). The germline V gene has CDR1 MDHEN and CDR2 SYDVKM. The CDR3 has 11 residues. V dropped 5 bases and J dropped 11 bases, with 12 bases sitting between them. CDR3 sequence reads: CASSRGLRAFF. The CDR3 DNA reads TGTGCCAGCAGTCGGGGGTTGAGGGCTTTCTTT.

On this clonotype: This sequence may be a read error, since a much larger clone differs from it by one base. The chain is built from TRBV12-3 or TRBV12-4 and TRBJ2-7, with a possible D match to TRBD1 (5 bases). There are 15 residues in the CDR3. V was shortened by 2 bases and J by 1 base, with 12 bases between the two germline ends. The CDR3, as DNA: TGTGCCAGCAGTTTACGGAAGGGGCGATCCTACGAGCAGTACTTC. It encodes CASSLRKGRSYEQYF.

J is TRBJ2-5 and V is TRBV29-1; D is undetermined. Germline values: CDR1 SQVTM, CDR2 ANQGSEA. There are 10 residues in the CDR3. Trimming took off 4 bases at V and 4 bases at J, with 4 bases between the two ends. The CDR3 loop is CSVGVETQYF. The CDR3 DNA follows: TGCAGCGTTGGCGTAGAGACCCAGTACTTC.

This clonotype has at least ten counts. V is TRBV20-1 and J is TRBJ2-1, with 9 bases aligning to TRBD1. V shed 3 bases, J shed 4 bases, and the junction held 4 bases outside the gene matches. Per germline, CDR1 DFQATT and CDR2 SNEGSKA (reference sequence). There are 14 residues in the CDR3. This CDR3 reads CSARSGTGYNEQFF. The DNA for the CDR3 is TGCAGTGCTAGGTCCGGGACAGGGTACAATGAGCAGTTCTTC.

This clonotype was observed many times. The CDR3 nucleotides are TGCAGTGCTGTAGCGGAAGTCCCTTACAATGAGCAGTTCTTC. Translating it yields CSAVAEVPYNEQFF. The rearrangement uses TRBV20-1 and TRBJ2-1; the D gene is possibly TRBD2 (6 bases). V lost 5 bases and J lost 4, with 15 bases in between. Germline loops: CDR1 DFQATT, CDR2 SNEGSKA (reference sequence). This CDR3 comprises 14 residues.

This clonotype was counted at least ten times. This chain joins TRBV5-4 and TRBJ1-4, with no clear D. CDR3 length equals 14 residues. The V and J ends lost 1 base and 1 base respectively, with 5 bases between them. From germline, CDR1 is SGHNT and CDR2 YYREEE (reference sequence). The CDR3 DNA is TGTGCCAGCAGCTTGATGGGAACTAATGAAAAACTGTTTTTT. It is translated as CASSLMGTNEKLFF.

This clonotype has at least ten counts. The V call is TRBV15, the J call TRBJ1-4, with TRBD1 matching 12 bases. The CDR3 covers 16 residues. J lost 7 bases, V lost 0 bases, and 3 bases had no gene match. In germline, CDR1 is LNHNV, CDR2 YYDKDF (reference sequence). The CDR3 DNA reads as TGTGCCACCAGCAGAGAACCGGGACAGGGGGCTGAAAAACTGTTTTTT. Translation gives CATSREPGQGAEKLFF.

Ten or more counts support this clonotype. The V and J genes are TRBV13 and TRBJ1-2; tentative D call: TRBD1 (5 bases). With 3 bases removed from V and 8 bases from J, the gap between germline ends came to 16 bases. Germline-derived CDR1 and CDR2 are PRHDT and FYEKMQ (reference sequence). The CDR3 spans 14 residues. This CDR3 reads CASSLTGGSGGYTF. The DNA of the CDR3 is TGTGCCAGCAGCTTGACTGGGGGTTCAGGCGGCTACACCTTC.

This clonotype was observed at least ten times. The J gene is TRBJ2-3, the V gene TRBV28; either TRBD1 or TRBD2 may supply D (5 bases each). Per germline, CDR1 MDHEN and CDR2 SYDVKM. Trimming stripped 5 bases from V and 4 bases from J, with 10 bases between. This CDR3 region has 13 residues. The DNA of the CDR3 is TGTGCCAGCAGTCAAGGGACGCCAGATACGCAGTATTTT. Its translation: CASSQGTPDTQYF.

Many counts were recorded for this clonotype. V usage is TRBV6-2 or TRBV6-3 and J usage is TRBJ2-7, with 8 bases identical to TRBD2. The CDR3 has 16 amino acids. With V trimmed by 0 bases and J by 2 bases, 6 bases remained unmatched. CDR1 and CDR2 from the germline V gene are MNHEY and SVGEGT. The CDR3, as DNA: TGTGCCAGCAGTTACTCGGTTAGCGGGAACCCCTACGAGCAGTACTTC. Encoded protein: CASSYSVSGNPYEQYF.